The source of this TCR beta chain is a study of blood T cell repertoires in COVID-19. Study in general: Acute and convalescent COVID-19 specimens originated in the United States, Italy and Spain. Sources were T cells, B-cell-depleted T cells, or PBMCs; the material itself was cDNA or gDNA.

Original processing methods: Amplification of reference gene primers provided the estimated nucleated cell counts. This table comes from immunoSEQ multiplex PCR, and its TCRdb copy is limited to in-frame clones, with some not included. V, J and clone size are taken as reported in that table, and D and trimming were inferred from the DNA itself. The sample records about 230,000 clones, about 85% being singletons. This clone has just one count. Cohort 3 recovered donors had two negative PCRs, clearance, or symptom resolution. CDR3 size: 15 residues. V gave up 5 bases and J gave up 5 bases; unmatched junction bases: 10. Germline V lookup: CDR1 MGHDK, CDR2 SYGVNS.

The TCR comes from a man in his thirties or forties who had recovered from COVID-19. Input material: PBMCs or T cells enriched from blood (not recorded which). This chain links TRBV25-1 with TRBJ1-2; 8 bases align to TRBD1. The chain's CDR3 is CASSSDRGLLYGYTF. The DNA for the CDR3 is TGTGCCAGCAGTTCCGACAGGGGATTGTTGTATGGCTACACCTTC.